The sequence of this TCR beta chain was determined in a study of blood T cell repertoires in COVID-19. Study at large: Sample material is recorded as cDNA or gDNA derived from T cells, B-cell-depleted T cells, or PBMCs.

As processed by the authors: Amplification with reference gene primers provided the estimates of nucleated cell counts. The data were produced by immunoSEQ multiplex PCR, yet TCRdb's version contains in-frame clones alone and is incomplete. V, J and clone size are taken as reported in that table, and D and trimming were inferred from the DNA itself. The repertoire holds over 150,000 clones, 65% to 85% seen once, with about 7% in the top ten. This CDR3 has 14 amino acids. V lost 7 bases, J lost 3 bases, and 4 bases stayed unmatched. Germline V gene lookup returns CDR1 SEHNR and CDR2 FQNEAQ (reference sequence). Seattle researchers signed up patients amid active infection and tracked them longitudinally.

Sequenced input: peripheral blood. The chain links TRBV7-9 to TRBJ2-1; 9 bases are shared with TRBD2. This TCR came from a woman between 40 and 50 years old with COVID-19, enrolled during active disease. CDR3 in amino acids: CASTSAGGYNEQFF. CDR3 DNA sequence: TGTGCCAGCACATCAGCGGGGGGCTACAATGAGCAGTTCTTC.